One sample yielded the 18 T cell receptor beta chains listed below, sequenced in a study of blood T cell repertoires in COVID-19. Generated by immunoSEQ multiplex PCR, the TCRdb table keeps only in-frame clones and is missing some. This sample carries fewer than 200,000 clones, 84% of them seen once, and the ten largest clones take under 3.5%. Sample: peripheral blood. The origin of the receptors is an elderly woman with COVID-19, enrolled during active disease.

This sequence joins TRBV24-1 and TRBJ1-4, with D possibly being TRBD1 (6 bases). The CDR3 consists of 15 residues. Germline V gene sequence: CDR1 KGHDR, CDR2 SFDVKD. The V and J ends lost 3 bases and 3 bases respectively, with 10 bases between them. CDR3 DNA: TGTGCCACCAGTGATCCCAGGGGACCTAATGAAAAACTGTTTTTT. Translated: CATSDPRGPNEKLFF.

The chain carries TRBV5-1 and TRBJ2-1; weak D call: TRBD2 (6 bases). Germline V gene sequence: CDR1 SGHRS, CDR2 YFSETQ. V was shortened by 1 base and J by 5 bases, with 16 bases between the two germline ends. The CDR3 consists of 16 residues. CDR3 amino acids: CASSLTTGWRDNEQFF. The CDR3 bases are TGCGCCAGCAGCTTGACCACAGGATGGAGGGACAATGAGCAGTTCTTC.

This chain links TRBV5-1 with TRBJ2-7, with D tentatively TRBD1 (5 bases). Trimming cost V 1 base and J 3 bases, with 11 bases left between them. Germline V gene sequence: CDR1 SGHRS, CDR2 YFSETQ. The CDR3 totals 14 residues. In DNA form, the CDR3 reads TGCGCCAGCAGCTTGTCCCAGGGATTCTACGAGCAGTACTTC. This codes for CASSLSQGFYEQYF.

CDR3 DNA: TGTGCCAGCAGCCCGAGGGAAGTATGGGGCACTGAAGCTTTCTTT. Translating gives CASSPREVWGTEAFF. J is TRBJ1-1 and V is TRBV7-8; no clear D gene. The ends were cut back, 5 bases at V and 4 bases at J, with 17 bases in the middle. The CDR3 loop spans 15 amino acids. Germline CDR1 is SGHVS and CDR2 is FQNEAQ.

This clone was detected once. The chain recombines TRBV9 with TRBJ2-5; a possible D gene is TRBD2 (6 bases). The germline V and J ends were trimmed by 2 bases and 5 bases, with 13 bases remaining between them. The germline gives CDR1 SGDLS, CDR2 YYNGEE. This CDR3 contains 14 residues. CDR3 coding DNA: TGTGCCAGCAGCGTCGGAGGGCTGGTCGAGACCCAGTACTTC. Translating gives CASSVGGLVETQYF.

The chain is built from TRBV2 and TRBJ1-1; D perhaps matches TRBD1 (6 bases). Germline V gives CDR1 SNHLY, CDR2 FYNNEI. The V end was cut by 6 bases, the J end by 5 bases, with 19 bases between. This CDR3 has 15 residues. The CDR3, as DNA: TGTGCCAGCAGCAGGACAGTCGGGGTTGGGACTGAAGCTTTCTTT. It translates to CASSRTVGVGTEAFF.

The rearrangement joins TRBV5-4 to TRBJ1-2, with D perhaps matching TRBD1 (5 bases). V gave up 3 bases and J gave up 7 bases, with 10 bases separating them. From germline, CDR1 is SGHNT and CDR2 YYREEE (reference sequence). This CDR3 contains 12 residues. The CDR3 loop is CASSSRQPGYTF. The CDR3 DNA is TGTGCCAGCAGCTCTAGACAGCCTGGCTACACCTTC.

The chain has TRBV3-1 (or the pseudogene TRBV3-2) and TRBJ2-7; D unclear. This CDR3 comprises 12 residues. Trimming stripped 0 bases from V and 6 bases from J, with 6 bases between. Germline V gene sequence: CDR1 LGHDT, CDR2 YNNKEL (reference sequence). The CDR3 loop is CASSQEGCEQYF. The CDR3 DNA is TGTGCCAGCAGCCAAGAGGGCTGCGAGCAGTACTTC.

The chain links TRBV18 to TRBJ2-7; possible D gene TRBD1, 5 bases. The CDR3 covers 13 residues. Germline V gives CDR1 KGHSH, CDR2 LQKENI. V lost 1 base to trimming and J lost 3 bases, with 7 bases between them. The CDR3 reads CASSPRGLYEQYF. The CDR3 coding sequence is TGTGCCAGCTCACCACGGGGCCTCTACGAGCAGTACTTC. Combining the CDR3 with reference TRBV18 and TRBJ2-7 gives the whole variable domain NAGVMQNPRHLVRRRGQEARLRCSPMKGHSHVYWYRQLPEEGLKFMVYLQKENIIDESGMPKERFSAEFPKEGPSILRIQQVVRGDSAAYFCASSPRGLYEQYFGPGTRLTVT.

V gene TRBV2 combines with J gene TRBJ1-2, with TRBD1 matching 10 bases. V was clipped by 4 bases and J by 3 bases; unmatched bases: 2. The CDR3 is 14 amino acids. The V gene's germline CDR1 is SNHLY and CDR2 FYNNEI. The CDR3 coding sequence is TGTGCCAGCAGTGGACAGGGGGCGGACTATGGCTACACCTTC. Protein: CASSGQGADYGYTF. Using reference TRBV2 and TRBJ1-2 for the parts outside the CDR3, the full variable domain is EPEVTQTPSHQVTQMGQEVILRCVPISNHLYFYWYRQILGQKVEFLVSFYNNEISEKSEIFDDQFSVERPDGSNFTLKIRSTKLEDSAMYFCASSGQGADYGYTFGSGTRLTVV.

This chain joins TRBV5-6 and TRBJ1-5; 8 bases line up with TRBD1. The CDR3 is 16 amino acids. J lost 6 bases, V lost 4 bases, and 12 bases had no gene match. Germline V gene lookup returns CDR1 SGHDT and CDR2 YYEEEE. The CDR3 nucleotides read TGTGCCAGCAGCCTTAGTGGGCAGGGGGCGGTTCAGCCCCAGCATTTT. Translating it yields CASSLSGQGAVQPQHF.

A single count supports this clone. J is TRBJ2-7 and V is TRBV28, with 7 bases identical to TRBD1. The germline CDR1 and CDR2 sequences are MDHEN and SYDVKM. V shed 4 bases and J 4 bases; nucleotides not matched to a gene: 10. This CDR3 has 15 amino acids. CDR3 nucleotides: TGTGCCAGCAGTTGGACCTCGGGACAGAGATACGAGCAGTACTTC. Amino acids: CASSWTSGQRYEQYF.

This clone is a singleton in its sample. The V call is TRBV3-1 (or the pseudogene TRBV3-2), the J call TRBJ2-7; weak D call: TRBD2 (6 bases). With 0 bases removed from V and 5 bases from J, the gap between germline ends came to 14 bases. This CDR3 comprises 15 residues. Per germline, CDR1 LGHDT and CDR2 YNNKEL (reference sequence). CDR3 region: CASSQDTGSFHEQYF. The CDR3 DNA reads as TGTGCCAGCAGCCAAGATACCGGGAGCTTCCACGAGCAGTACTTC.

V is TRBV5-5 and J is TRBJ1-6; D is possibly TRBD1 (5 bases). The CDR3 covers 19 residues. Germline V lookup: CDR1 SGHKS, CDR2 YYEKEE (reference sequence). V lost 3 bases and J lost 0, with 19 bases in between. CDR3 in DNA: TGTGCCAGCAGCTCCAGGGACTTCTCCAGGAGCTCCTATAATTCACCCCTCCACTTT. Amino acids: CASSSRDFSRSSYNSPLHF. The full variable domain, rest sourced from reference TRBV5-5 and TRBJ1-6, is DAGVTQSPTHLIKTRGQQVTLRCSPISGHKSVSWYQQVLGQGPQFIFQYYEKEERGRGNFPDRFSARQFPNYSSELNVNALLLGDSALYLCASSSRDFSRSSYNSPLHFGNGTRLTVT.

The chain carries TRBV7-2 and TRBJ2-5, with D possibly TRBD1 on 6 matching bases. Germline V gene lookup returns CDR1 SGHTA and CDR2 FQGNSA. With 5 bases removed from V and 5 bases from J, the gap between germline ends came to 12 bases. The CDR3 spans 13 residues. The CDR3 bases are TGTGCCAGCAGCCAGGGGCGGAGGGAGACCCAGTACTTC. This gives the protein CASSQGRRETQYF.

The gene calls are TRBV29-1 and TRBJ2-5; 9 bases align to TRBD1. The J segment lost 5 bases and the V segment lost 4 bases, leaving 8 bases of the junction unmatched. Per germline, CDR1 SQVTM and CDR2 ANQGSEA. This CDR3 is 14 amino acids long. CDR3 region: CSVGTQGALETQYF. CDR3 DNA: TGCAGCGTTGGAACACAGGGGGCGCTGGAGACCCAGTACTTC.

The J gene is TRBJ2-7, the V gene TRBV6-2 or TRBV6-3; no definite D call. This CDR3 has 17 residues. The germline CDR1 and CDR2 sequences are MNHEY and SVGEGT. V lost 2 bases to trimming and J lost 1 base, with 18 bases between them. CDR3 region: CASSYNHLEYSSYEQYF. CDR3 sequence (DNA): TGTGCCAGCAGTTACAACCATCTAGAGTATTCATCCTACGAGCAGTACTTC.

The genes are TRBV3-1 (or the pseudogene TRBV3-2) and TRBJ2-3; possibly TRBD2 for D (5 bases). The CDR3 has 13 amino acids. V shed 3 bases and J shed 3 bases, with 7 bases lying between them. CDR1 is LGHDT, CDR2 YNNKEL, per germline (reference sequence). CDR3 nucleotides: TGTGCCAGCAGCCAGCGGGCTACAGATACGCAGTATTTT. Its translation is CASSQRATDTQYF.